The T cell receptor beta chain described here comes from a study of blood T cells in healthy people across ages. V was pared by 5 bases and J by 3 bases, with 19 bases between. CDR1 and CDR2 from the germline V gene are MNHEY and SVGEGT. The CDR3 extends over 16 amino acids. A second roughly 6 to 12 cycle PCR used barcoded and J-beta primers. TCRdb independently ran MiXCR on the 5' RACE reads; one entry per CDR3 protein. The sample lists hundreds of thousands of distinct CDR3 sequences; less than 45% were seen once. This clonotype originated in a man at least 80 years old in good health. Sample: blood. The V and J genes are TRBV6-2 or TRBV6-3 and TRBJ1-2; D unresolved. The CDR3 loop is CASSHAGRKEDYGYTF. CDR3 sequence (DNA): TGTGCCAGCAGTCACGCCGGCCGCAAAGAGGACTATGGCTACACCTTC.